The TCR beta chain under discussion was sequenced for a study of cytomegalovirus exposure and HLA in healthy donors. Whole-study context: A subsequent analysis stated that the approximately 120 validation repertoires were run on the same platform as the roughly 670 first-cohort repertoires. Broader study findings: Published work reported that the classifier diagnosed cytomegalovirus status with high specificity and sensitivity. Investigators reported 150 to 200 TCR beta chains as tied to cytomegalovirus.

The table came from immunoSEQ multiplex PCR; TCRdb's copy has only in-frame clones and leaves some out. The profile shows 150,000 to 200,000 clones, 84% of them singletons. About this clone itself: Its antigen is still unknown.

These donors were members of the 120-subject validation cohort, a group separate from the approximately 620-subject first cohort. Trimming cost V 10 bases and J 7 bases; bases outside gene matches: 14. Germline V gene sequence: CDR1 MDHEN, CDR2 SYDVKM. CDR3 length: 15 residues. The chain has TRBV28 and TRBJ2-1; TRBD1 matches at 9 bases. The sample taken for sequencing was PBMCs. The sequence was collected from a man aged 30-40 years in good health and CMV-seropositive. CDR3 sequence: CATMTGTGWINEQFF. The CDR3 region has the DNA TGTGCCACCATGACCGGGACAGGGTGGATAAATGAGCAGTTCTTC. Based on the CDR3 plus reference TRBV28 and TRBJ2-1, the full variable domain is DVKVTQSSRYLVKRTGEKVFLECVQDMDHENMFWYRQDPGLGLRLIYFSYDVKMKEKGDIPEGYSVSREKKERFSLILESASTNQTSMYLCATMTGTGWINEQFFGPGTRLTVL.